This entry concerns a single TCR beta chain. Its target is not known. The CDR3 covers 15 residues. V lost 3 bases and J lost 4, with 15 bases in between. Germline-derived CDR1 and CDR2 are KGHSH and LQKENI. This entry belongs to a study of T cells in Graves' hyperthyroidism and ophthalmopathy. About the research overall: Staff took peripheral blood when the initial diagnosis was made, before any treatment began.

It was RNA transcripts that yielded the amplified TCR beta CDR3 regions. HTBI primers were the set used in a first-round RT-PCR of the TCR CDR3. TCRdb itself ran the multiplex PCR reads through MiXCR, one entry per CDR3 protein. This table has 400,000 to 550,000 distinct CDR3 sequences, less than 25% appearing once. Study conclusions and caveats: Most thyroid clonotypes expanded above 0.001 were also detected in blood.

This sequence was found in a woman in her thirties with Graves' ophthalmopathy. The gene calls are TRBV18 and TRBJ1-1; D not certain. Sequencing was carried out using blood. In DNA form, the CDR3 reads TGTGCCAGCTCACCCGGACCCCCACCTGGCACTGAAGCTTTCTTT. It yields the protein CASSPGPPPGTEAFF.